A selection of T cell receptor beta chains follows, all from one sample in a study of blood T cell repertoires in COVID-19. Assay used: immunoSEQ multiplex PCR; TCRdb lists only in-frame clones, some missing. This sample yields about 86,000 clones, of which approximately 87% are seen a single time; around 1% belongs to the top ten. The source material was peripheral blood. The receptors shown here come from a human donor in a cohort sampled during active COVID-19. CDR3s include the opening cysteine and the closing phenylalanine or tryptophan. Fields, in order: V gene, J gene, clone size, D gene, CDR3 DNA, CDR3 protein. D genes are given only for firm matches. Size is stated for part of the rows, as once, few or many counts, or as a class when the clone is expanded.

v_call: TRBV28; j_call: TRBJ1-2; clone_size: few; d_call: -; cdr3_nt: TGTGCCAGCATCTTCAGCAGGGGCTATGGCTACACCTTC; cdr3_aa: CASIFSRGYGYTF
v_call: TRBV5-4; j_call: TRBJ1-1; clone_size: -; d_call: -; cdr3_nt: TGTGCCAGCAGCTTGGACAGGAGCAACACTGAAGCTTTCTTT; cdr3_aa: CASSLDRSNTEAFF
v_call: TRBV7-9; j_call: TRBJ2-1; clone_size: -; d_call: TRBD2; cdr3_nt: TGTGCCAGCACCCCAAAGCTAGCGGCTTCCTACAATGAGCAGTTCTTC; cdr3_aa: CASTPKLAASYNEQFF
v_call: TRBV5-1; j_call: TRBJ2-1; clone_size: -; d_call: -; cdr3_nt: TGCGCCAGCAGCTTATTGATTGATGGTAGCGGCTACAATGAGCAGTTCTTC; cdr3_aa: CASSLLIDGSGYNEQFF
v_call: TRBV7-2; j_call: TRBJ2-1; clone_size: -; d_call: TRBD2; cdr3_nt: TGTGCCAGCAGCCGGCGGCTAGCGGGATACAATGAGCAGTTCTTC; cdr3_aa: CASSRRLAGYNEQFF
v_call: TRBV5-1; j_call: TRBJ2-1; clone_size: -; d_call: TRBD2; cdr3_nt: TGCGCCAGCAGCTTGGAAGCGGGAGGGTTGGTAAATGAGCAGTTCTTC; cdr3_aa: CASSLEAGGLVNEQFF
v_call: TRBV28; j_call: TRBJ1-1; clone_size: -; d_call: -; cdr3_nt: TGTGCCAGCAGTTTGACCAGGGCCCCAAGGAACACTGAAGCTTTCTTT; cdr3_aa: CASSLTRAPRNTEAFF
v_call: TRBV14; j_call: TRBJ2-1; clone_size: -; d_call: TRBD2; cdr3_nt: TGTGCCAGCAGCCAACTAGCGGGAGTAGGGAATGAGCAGTTCTTC; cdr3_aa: CASSQLAGVGNEQFF
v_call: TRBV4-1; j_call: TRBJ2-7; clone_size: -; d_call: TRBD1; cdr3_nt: TGCGCCAGCAGCCAAGGAGGGACAGCGTACTCCTACGAGCAGTACTTC; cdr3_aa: CASSQGGTAYSYEQYF
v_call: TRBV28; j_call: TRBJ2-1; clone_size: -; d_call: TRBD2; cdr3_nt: TGTGCCAGCAGTCTCCTGGGACTAGCGGGGGCTCGGGAGCAGTTCTTC; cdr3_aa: CASSLLGLAGAREQFF
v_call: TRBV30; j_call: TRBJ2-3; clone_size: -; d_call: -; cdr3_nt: TGTGCCTGGAGGACAGGTTTCTTGGCAGATACGCAGTATTTT; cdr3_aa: CAWRTGFLADTQYF
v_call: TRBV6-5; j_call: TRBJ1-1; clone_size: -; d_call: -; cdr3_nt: TGTGCCAGCATCGACAATATGAACACTGAAGCTTTCTTT; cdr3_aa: CASIDNMNTEAFF
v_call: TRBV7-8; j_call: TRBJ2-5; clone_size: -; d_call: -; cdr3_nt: TGTGCCAGCAGCTACAGGGACGCGGAGACCCAGTACTTC; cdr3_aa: CASSYRDAETQYF
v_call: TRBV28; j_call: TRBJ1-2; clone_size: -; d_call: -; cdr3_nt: TGTGCCAGCAGTTCAAACAGCCATGGCTACACCTTC; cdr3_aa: CASSSNSHGYTF
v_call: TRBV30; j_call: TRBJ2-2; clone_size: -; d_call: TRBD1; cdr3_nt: TGTGCCTGGAGTGTCCAGGGGGCTTGGACCGGGGAGCTGTTTTTT; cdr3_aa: CAWSVQGAWTGELFF
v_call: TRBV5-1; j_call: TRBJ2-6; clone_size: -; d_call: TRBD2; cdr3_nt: TGCGCCAGCACCCCCCTAGCGGGGAACTCTGGGGCCAACGTCCTGACTTTC; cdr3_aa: CASTPLAGNSGANVLTF
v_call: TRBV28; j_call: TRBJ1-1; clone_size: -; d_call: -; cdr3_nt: TGTGCCAGCAGTTCCCAGGGGGAAGCTTTCTTT; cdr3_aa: CASSSQGEAFF
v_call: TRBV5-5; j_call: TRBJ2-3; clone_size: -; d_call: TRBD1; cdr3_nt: TGTGCCAGCAGCGGGACAGGGAGCACAGATACGCAGTATTTT; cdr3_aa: CASSGTGSTDTQYF
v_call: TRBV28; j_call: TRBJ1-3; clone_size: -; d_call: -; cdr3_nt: TGTGCCAGCAGTGTGCTGGGAGGGGAGGGAAACACCATATATTTT; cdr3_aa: CASSVLGGEGNTIYF
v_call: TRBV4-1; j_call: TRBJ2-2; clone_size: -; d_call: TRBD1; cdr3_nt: TGCGCCAGCAGCCGGGAAGGGACAGGTCCGAACACCGGGGAGCTGTTTTTT; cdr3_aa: CASSREGTGPNTGELFF
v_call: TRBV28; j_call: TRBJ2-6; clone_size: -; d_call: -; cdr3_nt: TGTGCCAGCAGTTTGGCTGGCCCGTCTGGGGCCAACGTCCTGACTTTC; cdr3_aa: CASSLAGPSGANVLTF
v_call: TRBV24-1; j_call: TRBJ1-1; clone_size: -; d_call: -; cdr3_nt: TGTGCCACCTGGGACTCCGGGAACACTGAAGCTTTCTTT; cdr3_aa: CATWDSGNTEAFF
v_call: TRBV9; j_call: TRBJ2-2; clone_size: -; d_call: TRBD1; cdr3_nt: TGTGCCAGCAGCGTATTTCCGGCGGGACAGGGCGGCCACACCGGGGAGCTGTTTTTT; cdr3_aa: CASSVFPAGQGGHTGELFF
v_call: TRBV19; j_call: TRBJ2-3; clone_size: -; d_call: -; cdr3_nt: TGTGCCAGTAGTGTTACAGGGTCTAGCACAGATACGCAGTATTTT; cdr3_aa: CASSVTGSSTDTQYF
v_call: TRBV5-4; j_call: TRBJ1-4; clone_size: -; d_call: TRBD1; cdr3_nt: TGTGCCAGCTGGGACAGTGGAATAACTAATGAAAAACTGTTTTTT; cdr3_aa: CASWDSGITNEKLFF
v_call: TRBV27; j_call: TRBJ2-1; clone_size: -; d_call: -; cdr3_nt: TGTGCCAGCAGTATTAGCAGTGCCTACAATGAGCAGTTCTTC; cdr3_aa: CASSISSAYNEQFF
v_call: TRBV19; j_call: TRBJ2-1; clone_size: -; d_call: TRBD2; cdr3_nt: TGTGCCAGTAGTATCGGCGGACTAGCGAACAATGAGCAGTTCTTC; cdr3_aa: CASSIGGLANNEQFF
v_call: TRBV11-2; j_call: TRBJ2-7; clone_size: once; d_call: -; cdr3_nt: TGTGCCAGCAGCTTAGATCCACTAGCTATCTACGAGCAGTACTTC; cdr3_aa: CASSLDPLAIYEQYF
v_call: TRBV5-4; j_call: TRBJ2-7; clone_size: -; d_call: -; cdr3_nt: TGTGCCAGCAGCTTGGACGGGACTTCCGAGTACGAGCAGTACTTC; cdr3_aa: CASSLDGTSEYEQYF
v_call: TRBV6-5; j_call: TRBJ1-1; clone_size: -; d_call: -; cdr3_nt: TGTGCCAGCAGTTACTCACAGGCGAACACCGAAGCTTTCTTT; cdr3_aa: CASSYSQANTEAFF